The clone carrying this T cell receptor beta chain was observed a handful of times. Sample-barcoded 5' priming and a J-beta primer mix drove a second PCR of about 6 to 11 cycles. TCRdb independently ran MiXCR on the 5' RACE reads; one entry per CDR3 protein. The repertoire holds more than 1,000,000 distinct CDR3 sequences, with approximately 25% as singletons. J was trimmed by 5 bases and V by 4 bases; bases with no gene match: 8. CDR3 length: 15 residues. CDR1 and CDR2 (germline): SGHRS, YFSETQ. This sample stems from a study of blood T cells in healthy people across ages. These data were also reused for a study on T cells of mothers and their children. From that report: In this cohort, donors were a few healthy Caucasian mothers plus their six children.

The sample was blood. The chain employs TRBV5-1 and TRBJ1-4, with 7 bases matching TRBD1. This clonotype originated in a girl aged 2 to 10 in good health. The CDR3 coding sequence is TGCGCCAGCAGCCTAGGGACAGTGGGGAATGAAAAACTGTTTTTT. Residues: CASSLGTVGNEKLFF.